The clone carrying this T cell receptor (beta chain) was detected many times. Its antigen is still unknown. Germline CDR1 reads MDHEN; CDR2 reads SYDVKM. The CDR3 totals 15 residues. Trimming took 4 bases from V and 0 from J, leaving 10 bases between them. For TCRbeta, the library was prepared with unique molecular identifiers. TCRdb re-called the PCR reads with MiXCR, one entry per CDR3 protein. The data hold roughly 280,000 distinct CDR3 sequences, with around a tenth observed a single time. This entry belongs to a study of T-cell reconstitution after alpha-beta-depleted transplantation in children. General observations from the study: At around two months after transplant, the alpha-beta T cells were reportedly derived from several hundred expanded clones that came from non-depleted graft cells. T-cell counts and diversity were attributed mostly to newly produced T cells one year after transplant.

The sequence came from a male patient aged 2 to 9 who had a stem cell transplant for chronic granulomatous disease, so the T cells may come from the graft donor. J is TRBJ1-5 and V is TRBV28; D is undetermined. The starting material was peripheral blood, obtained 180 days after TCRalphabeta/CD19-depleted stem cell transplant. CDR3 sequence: CASSSRPYSNQPQHF. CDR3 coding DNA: TGTGCCAGCAGTTCAAGGCCATATAGCAATCAGCCCCAGCATTTT.